This T cell receptor (beta chain) was captured in a study of T cell responses to AZD1222 COVID-19 vaccine (dated by TCRdb to the early 2020s). Concerning the study at large: TCR sequencing covered over 230 trial participants: 207 given two doses of AZD1222 and 26 given two doses of MenACWY control vaccine. Trial participants were enrolled into age subgroups of 18-55, 56-69 and 70-plus years, which contained approximately 150, 30 and 60 TCR-sequenced participants, respectively.

The CDR3 regions of human TCRbeta chains were subjected to immunosequencing. The original pipeline was this. TCRs in the repertoires were compared against a reference library of SARS-CoV-2-specific TCRs that had been generated with the MIRA antigen-specificity platform. Breadth meant the fraction of unique TCRs that were SARS-CoV-2-associated, whereas depth meant the fraction of total T cells that were SARS-CoV-2-associated. Using the MIRA data, each spike-specific TCR was assigned both to the spike region to which the TCR was reactive and to a CD4 or CD8 class. Log10-transformed breadth and depth values were compared by one-way ANOVA with Sidak's multiple comparisons tests. The clones in this table, taken by TCRdb from immuneACCESS, are in-frame only. Not every clone is retained; where verified, under half of the shortfall comes from an unresolved V gene, and the cause of the rest is unknown. V and J calls plus clone size are reproduced from that table; the DNA served to infer D and trimming. This sample has under 200,000 clones in its table, and approximately 94% of those were observed once. Less than 4% of the sample is taken by the ten largest.

Summary of the overall study and its limitations: The whole spike protein was spanned by vaccine-associated CD4 TCRs, and dominant responses were seen in regions 160-218 and 743-854. Conclusions about previously exposed vaccinees were limited because only six AZD1222 recipients were SARS-CoV-2 seropositive at baseline. After two AZD1222 doses, spike-specific TCR breadth and depth were significantly higher than at day 0 and than in MenACWY recipients. Reportedly, close to half of the unique spike-specific TCRs recognized epitopes lying outside the regions that are mutated in the B.1.351 and B.1.1.7 variants. Participants were mostly white British and included more females than males, and it was suggested by the authors that clonal diversity may have been underestimated. Because no samples from the day 14 peak response were available, repertoires could be characterized only after the peak T cell response. The 56-69-year group was small, and its depth increase did not reach significance, likely because of low power.

CDR1 and CDR2 are read off the germline V gene (reference sequence) as SGHKS and YYEKEE. V loses 2 bases of germline sequence and J loses 0 bases, and the interval between the two ends is 6 bases. The CDR3 measures 15 amino acids from cysteine to phenylalanine. Of the read, only the CDR3 DNA is kept; its 45 bases are in frame from base 1. Regarding this clone: Its cognate antigen has yet to be identified. Base qualities were left out, and no much larger clone turns up one base away.

This specimen's time point label, interpreted: about 28 days (+/-7) after the second vaccine dose. Reading the label with the study, this specimen's treatment or condition is: meningococcal conjugate vaccine given as trial control. The vaccinee samples were drawn from two UK trials, COV001 and COV002, one of which was a single-blind randomized controlled phase 2/3 trial testing AZD1222 (ChAdOx1 nCoV-19) in healthy adults. For TCRbeta chain sequencing, PBMC samples were collected from trial participants at day 0 and at day 28 after the second dose. Sequencing used peripheral blood, obtained 28 days after the second dose of the MenACWY control vaccine. The clonotype was recovered from an adult who received the MenACWY meningococcal vaccine as a control. The chain employs TRBV5-5 and TRBJ1-6, with an unclear D gene assignment. The DNA reads as follows: TGTGCCAGCAGCTTCATGATCTCCTATAATTCACCCCTCCACTTT. Its translation is CASSFMISYNSPLHF.